The 4 T cell receptor beta chains presented below share a single source sample, sequenced in a study of cytomegalovirus exposure and HLA in healthy donors. This PCR relied on a set of 60 Vbeta primers and 13 Jbeta primers. Generated by immunoSEQ multiplex PCR, the TCRdb table keeps only in-frame clones and is missing some. The sample contains around 140,000 clones, approximately 80% of which appear only once. Sequenced material: PBMCs. All receptors derive from a male donor in good health and CMV-seronegative.

This clone occurred a few times. V usage is TRBV5-1 and J usage is TRBJ2-2, with 11 nucleotides matching TRBD2. J lost 5 bases, V lost 2 bases, and 2 bases had no gene match. The V gene's germline CDR1 is SGHRS and CDR2 YFSETQ. The CDR3 is 15 residues long. The chain's CDR3 is CASSFLAGGTGELFF. The DNA for the CDR3 is TGCGCCAGCAGCTTCTTAGCGGGAGGGACCGGGGAGCTGTTTTTT.

J is TRBJ2-7 and V is TRBV27; the D gene is possibly TRBD1 (5 bases). The V gene lost 2 bases and the J gene lost 5 bases, with 16 bases spanning the gap. CDR3 length: 15 amino acids. CDR1 and CDR2 (germline): MNHEY, SMNVEV (reference sequence). This CDR3 reads CASSLMGLHPHEQYF. The CDR3 DNA reads TGTGCCAGCAGTTTAATGGGGCTACACCCCCACGAGCAGTACTTC.

The chain couples TRBV7-9 to TRBJ2-7, with D perhaps matching TRBD1 (6 bases). Per the germline V gene, CDR1 is SEHNR and CDR2 is FQNEAQ (reference sequence). The CDR3 runs to 16 residues. Deletions cut 0 bases from V and 0 bases from J, with 12 bases between. DNA of the CDR3: TGTGCCAGCAGCTTAGCCATCGGACAGAGCTCCTACGAGCAGTACTTC. Its protein product is CASSLAIGQSSYEQYF. The full variable domain, with the rest looked up from reference TRBV7-9 and TRBJ2-7, is DTGVSQNPRHKITKRGQNVTFRCDPISEHNRLYWYRQTLGQGPEFLTYFQNEAQLEKSRLLSDRFSAERPKGSFSTLEIQRTEQGDSAMYLCASSLAIGQSSYEQYFGPGTRLTVT.

The V gene is TRBV6-5, the J gene TRBJ2-7, with 10 bases aligning to TRBD1. Trimming cost V 4 bases and J 2 bases; bases outside gene matches: 5. Germline V gene data show CDR1 as MNHEY and CDR2 as SVGAGI. The CDR3 sequence is 15 residues long. The CDR3 loop reads CASSWGTGAPYEQYF. CDR3 bases: TGTGCCAGCAGTTGGGGGACAGGGGCCCCCTACGAGCAGTACTTC.